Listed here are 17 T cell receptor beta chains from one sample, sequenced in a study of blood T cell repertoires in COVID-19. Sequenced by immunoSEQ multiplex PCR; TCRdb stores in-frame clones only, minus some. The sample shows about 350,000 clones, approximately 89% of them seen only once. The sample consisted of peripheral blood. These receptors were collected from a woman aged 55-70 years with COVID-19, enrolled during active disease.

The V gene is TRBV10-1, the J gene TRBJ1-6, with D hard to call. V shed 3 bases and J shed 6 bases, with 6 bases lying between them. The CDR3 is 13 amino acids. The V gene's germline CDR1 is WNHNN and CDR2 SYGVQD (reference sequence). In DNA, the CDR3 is TGCGCCAGCAGTGAAAGACTTAATTCACCCCTCCACTTT. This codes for CASSERLNSPLHF.

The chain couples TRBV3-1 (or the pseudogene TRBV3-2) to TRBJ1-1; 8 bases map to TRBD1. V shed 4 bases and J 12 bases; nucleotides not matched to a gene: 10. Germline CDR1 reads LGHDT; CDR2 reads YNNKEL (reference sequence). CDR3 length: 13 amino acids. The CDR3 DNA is TGTGCCAGCAGCCCTTGGGACAGGACGGCGCCTTTCTTT. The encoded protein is CASSPWDRTAPFF.

The CDR3 region is CASSPVWGGETDTQYF. CDR3 nucleotide sequence: TGCGCCAGCAGCCCGGTTTGGGGGGGCGAGACAGATACGCAGTATTTT. The rearrangement uses TRBV5-1 and TRBJ2-3; D possibly corresponds to TRBD2 (7 bases). Germline V gene sequence: CDR1 SGHRS, CDR2 YFSETQ. This CDR3 is 16 amino acids long. The V gene lost 4 bases and the J gene lost 3 bases, with 18 bases spanning the gap.

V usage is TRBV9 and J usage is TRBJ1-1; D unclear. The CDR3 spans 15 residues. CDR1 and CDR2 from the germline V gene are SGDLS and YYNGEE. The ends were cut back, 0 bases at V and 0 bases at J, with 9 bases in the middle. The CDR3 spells CASSVVPEMNTEAFF. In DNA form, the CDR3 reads TGTGCCAGCAGCGTAGTGCCAGAAATGAACACTGAAGCTTTCTTT.

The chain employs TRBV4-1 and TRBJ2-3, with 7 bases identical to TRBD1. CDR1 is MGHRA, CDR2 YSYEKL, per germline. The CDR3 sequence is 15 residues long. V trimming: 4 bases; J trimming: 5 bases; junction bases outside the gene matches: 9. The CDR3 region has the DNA TGCGCCAGCAGCCGGGGGACAGTTGTGGAAGATACGCAGTATTTT. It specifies CASSRGTVVEDTQYF.

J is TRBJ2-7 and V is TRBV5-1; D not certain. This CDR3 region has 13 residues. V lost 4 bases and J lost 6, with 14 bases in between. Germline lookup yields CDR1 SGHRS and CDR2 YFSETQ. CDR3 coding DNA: TGCGCCAGCAGCCCTGGCTGGCTCACCGAGCAGTACTTC. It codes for CASSPGWLTEQYF. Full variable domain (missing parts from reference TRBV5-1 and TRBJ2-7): KAGVTQTPRYLIKTRGQQVTLSCSPISGHRSVSWYQQTPGQGLQFLFEYFSETQRNKGNFPGRFSGRQFSNSRSEMNVSTLELGDSALYLCASSPGWLTEQYFGPGTRLTVT.

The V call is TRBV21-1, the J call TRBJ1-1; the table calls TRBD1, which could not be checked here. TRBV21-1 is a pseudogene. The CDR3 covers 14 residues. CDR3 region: CASSKWTGGTEAFF. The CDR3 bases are TGTGCCAGCAGCAAATGGACAGGGGGCACTGAAGCTTTCTTT.

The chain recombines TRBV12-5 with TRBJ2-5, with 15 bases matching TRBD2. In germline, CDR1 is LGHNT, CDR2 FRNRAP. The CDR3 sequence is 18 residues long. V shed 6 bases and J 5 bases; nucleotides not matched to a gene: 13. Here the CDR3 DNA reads TGTGCTAGTGGCCTAACTAGGACTAGCGGGGGGGCCTGGGAGACCCAGTACTTC. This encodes CASGLTRTSGGAWETQYF.

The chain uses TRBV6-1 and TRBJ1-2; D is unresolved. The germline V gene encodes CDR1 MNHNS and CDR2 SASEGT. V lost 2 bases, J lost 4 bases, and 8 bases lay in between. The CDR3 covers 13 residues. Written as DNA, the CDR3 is TGTGCCAGCAGTGAATGGGCCAGCTATGGCTACACCTTC. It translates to CASSEWASYGYTF.

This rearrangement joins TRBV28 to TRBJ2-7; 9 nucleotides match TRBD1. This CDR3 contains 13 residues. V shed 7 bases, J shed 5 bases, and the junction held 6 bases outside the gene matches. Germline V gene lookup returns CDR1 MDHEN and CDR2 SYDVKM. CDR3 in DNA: TGTGCCAGCACCCGGGACAGGGATAACGAGCAGTACTTC. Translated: CASTRDRDNEQYF.

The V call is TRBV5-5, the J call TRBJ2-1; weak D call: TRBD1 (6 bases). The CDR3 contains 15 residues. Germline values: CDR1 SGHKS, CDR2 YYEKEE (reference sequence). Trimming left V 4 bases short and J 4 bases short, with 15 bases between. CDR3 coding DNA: TGTGCCAGCAGCCAAAGACAGGCTAGGTACAATGAGCAGTTCTTC. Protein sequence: CASSQRQARYNEQFF.

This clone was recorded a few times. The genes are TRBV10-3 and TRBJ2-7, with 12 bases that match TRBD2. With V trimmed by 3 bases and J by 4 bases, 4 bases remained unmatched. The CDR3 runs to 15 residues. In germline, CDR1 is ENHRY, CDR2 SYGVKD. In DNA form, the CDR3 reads TGTGCCATCAGTGACAGGACTAGCGGGGTATACGAGCAGTACTTC. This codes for CAISDRTSGVYEQYF.

The CDR3 sequence: CSVLQLQDRHYEQYF. As DNA, the CDR3 is TGCAGCGTTCTCCAGCTGCAGGACAGACACTACGAGCAGTACTTC. V is TRBV29-1 and J is TRBJ2-7, with D maybe TRBD1 (6 bases). Germline-derived CDR1 and CDR2 are SQVTM and ANQGSEA. V was shortened by 5 bases and J by 3 bases, with 20 bases between the two germline ends. This CDR3 has 15 amino acids.

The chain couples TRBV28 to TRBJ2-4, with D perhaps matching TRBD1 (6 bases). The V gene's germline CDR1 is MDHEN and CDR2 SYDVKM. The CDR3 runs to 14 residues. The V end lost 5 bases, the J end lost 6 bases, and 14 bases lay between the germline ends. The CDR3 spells CASSPVKQGNIQYF. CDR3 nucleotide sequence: TGTGCCAGCAGTCCCGTAAAACAGGGAAACATTCAGTACTTC.

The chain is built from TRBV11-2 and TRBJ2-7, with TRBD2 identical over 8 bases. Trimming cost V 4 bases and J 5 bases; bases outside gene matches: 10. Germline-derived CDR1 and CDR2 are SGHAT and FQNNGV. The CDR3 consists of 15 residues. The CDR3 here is CASSSTGGFGDEQYF. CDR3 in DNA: TGTGCCAGCAGCTCGACGGGGGGGTTCGGGGACGAGCAGTACTTC.

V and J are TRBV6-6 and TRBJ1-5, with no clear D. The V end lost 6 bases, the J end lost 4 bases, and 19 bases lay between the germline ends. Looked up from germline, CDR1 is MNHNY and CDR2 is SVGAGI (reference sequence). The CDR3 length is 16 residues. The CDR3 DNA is TGTGCCAGCAGGGCCGGGAGGGCGGAGGGTAATCAGCCCCAGCATTTT. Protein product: CASRAGRAEGNQPQHF.

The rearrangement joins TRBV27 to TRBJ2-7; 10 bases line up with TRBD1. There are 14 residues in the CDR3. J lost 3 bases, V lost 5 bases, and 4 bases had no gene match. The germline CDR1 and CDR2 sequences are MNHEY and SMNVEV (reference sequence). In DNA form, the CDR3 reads TGTGCCAGCAGTCGGGGACAGGGGTACTACGAGCAGTACTTC. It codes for CASSRGQGYYEQYF.